This passage covers 30 T cell receptor beta chains from one sample sequenced in a study of blood T cell repertoires in COVID-19. The assay was immunoSEQ multiplex PCR, and TCRdb's table has in-frame clones only and misses some. The sample shows about 160,000 clones, about nine tenths of them seen only once. The specimen was peripheral blood. The source of these receptors is a man aged 25-45 years with COVID-19, enrolled during active disease.

The chain joins TRBV5-1 to TRBJ1-1; D not certain. The germline V gene encodes CDR1 SGHRS and CDR2 YFSETQ. Trimming shortened V by 1 base and J by 0 bases, and 10 bases separated the two germline ends. The CDR3 consists of 15 residues. CDR3 sequence: CASSLRTGLNTEAFF. Here the CDR3 DNA reads TGCGCCAGCAGCTTGAGGACGGGATTGAACACTGAAGCTTTCTTT.

The chain has TRBV21-1 and TRBJ2-1; the DNA was not used to check the table's D call, TRBD1. TRBV21-1 represents a pseudogene. This CDR3 has 15 amino acids. The CDR3 coding sequence is TGTGCCAGCAGCCCCGGGACAGGGCATGGGAATGAGCAGTTCTTC. This encodes CASSPGTGHGNEQFF.

CDR3 region: CASSETGGAGNTIYF. CDR3 bases: TGTGCCAGCAGCGAAACAGGGGGCGCAGGAAACACCATATATTTT. The rearrangement uses TRBV9 and TRBJ1-3; 9 bases are shared with TRBD1. V trimming: 3 bases; J trimming: 4 bases; junction bases outside the gene matches: 5. The CDR3 is 15 amino acids. CDR1 and CDR2 (germline): SGDLS, YYNGEE.

The gene calls are TRBV5-6 and TRBJ2-5, with 8 bases lining up with TRBD1. This CDR3 comprises 15 residues. The germline gives CDR1 SGHDT, CDR2 YYEEEE. The trim removed 3 bases at V and 2 bases at J, leaving 6 bases unmatched. The CDR3 is CASSSGQGPQETQYF. Written as DNA, the CDR3 is TGTGCCAGCAGCTCCGGACAGGGTCCTCAAGAGACCCAGTACTTC.

This chain connects TRBV5-4 to TRBJ2-3; 8 nucleotides agree with TRBD1. V lost 3 bases and J lost 2; bases outside the gene matches: 8. The CDR3 extends over 16 amino acids. Germline V CDR1 and CDR2: SGHNT, YYREEE (reference sequence). The CDR3: CASSSLDRALTDTQYF. The CDR3 DNA sequence: TGTGCCAGCAGCTCACTGGACAGGGCCCTCACAGATACGCAGTATTTT.

The genes are TRBV18 and TRBJ1-3; tentative D call: TRBD1 (5 bases). Trimming took off 1 base at V and 0 bases at J, with 7 bases between the two ends. The germline V gene has CDR1 KGHSH and CDR2 LQKENI. The length of the CDR3 is 15 residues. For the CDR3, the DNA is TGTGCCAGCTCACCACAAAGGGGCTCTGGAAACACCATATATTTT. Its translation: CASSPQRGSGNTIYF.

V usage is TRBV7-2 and J usage is TRBJ2-1; 8 nucleotides line up with TRBD1. CDR3 length equals 15 residues. CDR1 is SGHTA, CDR2 FQGNSA, per germline. J gave up 3 bases and V 5 bases, and 6 bases lay outside the gene matches. CDR3 residues: CASSMDRDLYNEQFF. The CDR3 DNA follows: TGTGCCAGCAGCATGGACAGGGATCTCTACAATGAGCAGTTCTTC.

V usage is TRBV6-5 and J usage is TRBJ2-1, with D unclear. The germline V gene encodes CDR1 MNHEY and CDR2 SVGAGI. Trimming shortened V by 0 bases and J by 5 bases, and 14 bases separated the two germline ends. The CDR3 contains 16 residues. This CDR3 is CASSYSPGQSHNEQFF. The CDR3 nucleotides are TGTGCCAGCAGTTACTCCCCAGGCCAATCCCACAATGAGCAGTTCTTC.

Here the CDR3 DNA reads TGTGCCAGCAGCTTGGGGGCTATACGCACAGATACGCAGTATTTT. This gives the protein CASSLGAIRTDTQYF. This chain connects TRBV5-4 to TRBJ2-3; D unresolved. Germline V gene sequence: CDR1 SGHNT, CDR2 YYREEE (reference sequence). The CDR3 sequence is 15 residues long. V lost 0 bases and J lost 1, with 9 bases in between.

The chain has TRBV7-9 and TRBJ2-3; 8 nucleotides line up with TRBD1. This CDR3 comprises 16 residues. From germline, CDR1 is SEHNR and CDR2 FQNEAQ (reference sequence). J gave up 4 bases and V 2 bases, and 8 bases lay outside the gene matches. CDR3 nucleotides: TGTGCCAGCAGCTTACAGGGGGCGCTTCGGGCAGATACGCAGTATTTT. As protein: CASSLQGALRADTQYF.

The chain uses TRBV7-8 and TRBJ2-7; 7 bases map to TRBD2. V was clipped by 1 base and J by 3 bases; unmatched bases: 9. CDR3 length: 16 residues. Germline loops: CDR1 SGHVS, CDR2 FQNEAQ. CDR3 sequence (DNA): TGTGCCAGCAGCTTAGTGGGGGGGATAAATCGCTACGAGCAGTACTTC. Translating it yields CASSLVGGINRYEQYF.

This clone was recorded only once. The rearrangement links TRBV5-4 to TRBJ2-1, with 10 bases that match TRBD2. V shed 4 bases and J 0 bases; nucleotides not matched to a gene: 13. The CDR3 totals 19 residues. The germline V gene encodes CDR1 SGHNT and CDR2 YYREEE (reference sequence). Written as DNA, the CDR3 is TGTGCCAGCAGCCTGGGTATCCTAGCGGGGGCTTACTCCTACAATGAGCAGTTCTTC. This encodes CASSLGILAGAYSYNEQFF.

The CDR3 region is CASSQGQGVSEAFF. The CDR3 DNA is TGTGCCAGCTCACAAGGACAGGGAGTAAGTGAAGCTTTCTTT. The J gene is TRBJ1-1, the V gene TRBV18, with 8 bases lining up with TRBD1. The junction had 8 bases not matched to a gene; V was cut back by 4 bases and J by 7 bases. The CDR3 is made up of 14 amino acids. Germline assignment: CDR1 KGHSH and CDR2 LQKENI.

This CDR3 reads CASSPPARWNTEAFF. The DNA for the CDR3 is TGTGCCAGCTCACCACCGGCCAGATGGAACACTGAAGCTTTCTTT. The chain is built from TRBV18 and TRBJ1-1; unclear D gene. Trimming removed 0 bases at V and 1 base at J, with 9 bases between. This CDR3 comprises 15 residues. Germline V gives CDR1 KGHSH, CDR2 LQKENI. The variable domain in full, with the rest retrieved from reference TRBV18 and TRBJ1-1, is NAGVMQNPRHLVRRRGQEARLRCSPMKGHSHVYWYRQLPEEGLKFMVYLQKENIIDESGMPKERFSAEFPKEGPSILRIQQVVRGDSAAYFCASSPPARWNTEAFFGQGTRLTVV.

This chain connects TRBV7-9 to TRBJ2-1, with 8 bases identical to TRBD2. Germline CDR1 SEHNR, CDR2 FQNEAQ (reference sequence). This CDR3 has 15 residues. With V trimmed by 5 bases and J by 4 bases, 7 bases remained unmatched. This chain's CDR3 is CASSPAGLVYNEQFF. CDR3 in DNA: TGTGCCAGCAGCCCCGCGGGACTAGTATACAATGAGCAGTTCTTC.

The chain carries TRBV6-2 or TRBV6-3 and TRBJ1-5, with 8 bases that match TRBD1. The CDR3 length is 15 residues. Germline-derived CDR1 and CDR2 are MNHEY and SVGEGT. V dropped 4 bases and J dropped 2; count of bases not matched to a gene: 4. The CDR3 nucleotides are TGTGCCAGCAGTTCCCGGGGACAGGGCAATCAGCCCCAGCATTTT. Translation gives CASSSRGQGNQPQHF.

The chain joins TRBV29-1 to TRBJ2-7, with D possibly being TRBD1 (6 bases). Per the germline V gene, CDR1 is SQVTM and CDR2 is ANQGSEA. The V gene lost 4 bases and the J gene lost 2 bases, with 24 bases spanning the gap. This CDR3 contains 17 residues. DNA for the CDR3: TGCAGCGTTGGTCGGACAGTGGAAGGGGGTTGGCCCTACGAGCAGTACTTC. Protein: CSVGRTVEGGWPYEQYF.

The chain recombines TRBV7-9 with TRBJ1-6, with 12 bases identical to TRBD1. The CDR3 consists of 18 residues. Germline assignment: CDR1 SEHNR and CDR2 FQNEAQ (reference sequence). The junction had 7 bases not matched to a gene; V was cut back by 0 bases and J by 7 bases. CDR3 amino acids: CASSLAWGQGALNSPLHF. The CDR3 DNA reads TGTGCCAGCAGCTTAGCGTGGGGACAGGGGGCTCTCAATTCACCCCTCCACTTT.

This clone appeared a single time. The chain uses TRBV4-3 and TRBJ2-7, with TRBD2 matching 13 bases. Germline CDR1 reads LGHNA; CDR2 reads YSLEER. This CDR3 is built from 16 residues. J lost 1 base, V lost 3 bases, and 3 bases had no gene match. CDR3 bases: TGCGCCAGCAGCCATGTGGGACTAGCGGGGTCCTACGAGCAGTACTTC. This encodes CASSHVGLAGSYEQYF.

V is TRBV7-9 and J is TRBJ2-7; 7 bases agree with TRBD1. Germline V gene sequence: CDR1 SEHNR, CDR2 FQNEAQ (reference sequence). The CDR3 has 13 residues. After removal of 5 bases from V and 7 bases from J, the junction contained 8 bases not matched to a gene. CDR3 bases: TGTGCCAGCAGCCCAAGGGGGCCCGAGGAGCAGTACTTC. Amino acids: CASSPRGPEEQYF.

This sequence joins TRBV5-6 and TRBJ2-3, with 8 positions matching TRBD1. This CDR3 is built from 15 residues. V dropped 0 bases and J dropped 2; count of bases not matched to a gene: 2. From germline, CDR1 is SGHDT and CDR2 YYEEEE. CDR3 nucleotides: TGTGCCAGCAGCTTGGGACAGGGGCACACAGATACGCAGTATTTT. Its translation: CASSLGQGHTDTQYF.

V usage is TRBV7-9 and J usage is TRBJ2-1, with D perhaps matching TRBD2 (7 bases). This CDR3 region has 15 residues. Germline CDR1 reads SEHNR; CDR2 reads FQNEAQ (reference sequence). V gave up 6 bases and J gave up 4 bases, with 16 bases separating them. The CDR3 bases are TGTGCCAGCAGTCCCGGGGGGCGGTTGTACAATGAGCAGTTCTTC. Translation gives CASSPGGRLYNEQFF.

The genes are TRBV4-1 and TRBJ2-1; TRBD1 matches at 7 bases. The germline V gene encodes CDR1 MGHRA and CDR2 YSYEKL. The CDR3 totals 17 residues. The J segment lost 4 bases and the V segment lost 1 base, leaving 10 bases of the junction unmatched. CDR3 coding DNA: TGCGCCAGCAGCCAAGGCCCCGGGACAGACTATTACAATGAGCAGTTCTTC. Translation: CASSQGPGTDYYNEQFF.

The gene calls are TRBV5-4 and TRBJ2-4; 8 bases align to TRBD1. The V gene end was trimmed by 3 bases and the J gene end by 7 bases; junction bases not matched to a gene: 9. This CDR3 spans 15 amino acids. Germline CDR1 SGHNT, CDR2 YYREEE (reference sequence). The CDR3 spells CASSSGWTGMNIQYF. The CDR3 region has the DNA TGTGCCAGCAGCTCAGGGTGGACAGGGATGAACATTCAGTACTTC. Full variable domain (rest looked up from reference TRBV5-4 and TRBJ2-4): ETGVTQSPTHLIKTRGQQVTLRCSSQSGHNTVSWYQQALGQGPQFIFQYYREEENGRGNFPPRFSGLQFPNYSSELNVNALELDDSALYLCASSSGWTGMNIQYFGAGTRLSVL.

This sequence joins TRBV24-1 and TRBJ2-7; D gene unclear. V lost 4 bases and J lost 2, with 11 bases in between. The germline V gene has CDR1 KGHDR and CDR2 SFDVKD. This CDR3 has 14 amino acids. The CDR3 DNA follows: TGTGCCACCAGTGACAAAACAGTAACCTACGAGCAGTACTTC. It translates to CATSDKTVTYEQYF.

The chain employs TRBV5-1 and TRBJ2-1, with 8 nucleotides matching TRBD2. Germline CDR1 is SGHRS and CDR2 is YFSETQ. V lost 2 bases, J lost 0 bases, and 4 bases stayed unmatched. The CDR3 extends over 16 amino acids. CDR3 protein: CASSLSSGPSYNEQFF. In DNA form, the CDR3 reads TGCGCCAGCAGCTTATCTAGCGGGCCCTCCTACAATGAGCAGTTCTTC.

The chain is built from TRBV19 and TRBJ1-6; D perhaps matches TRBD1 (6 bases). The CDR3 is 15 amino acids. The germline V and J ends were trimmed by 5 bases and 6 bases, with 14 bases remaining between them. Germline CDR1 reads LNHDA; CDR2 reads SQIVND (reference sequence). Written as DNA, the CDR3 is TGTGCCAGTAGTCCCCAGGGGAAACTTAATTCACCCCTCCACTTT. Translation: CASSPQGKLNSPLHF.

The J gene is TRBJ2-1, the V gene TRBV3-1 (or the pseudogene TRBV3-2); 14 positions agree with TRBD2. There are 19 residues in the CDR3. In germline, CDR1 is LGHDT, CDR2 YNNKEL (reference sequence). Losses at the gene ends were 0 bases for V and 3 bases for J; bases not matched to a gene: 7. CDR3 residues: CASSQDPGTSGSFYNEQFF. DNA of the CDR3: TGTGCCAGCAGCCAAGACCCCGGGACTAGCGGGAGTTTCTACAATGAGCAGTTCTTC.

V and J are TRBV19 and TRBJ2-1, with TRBD2 as a possible D gene (6 bases). CDR1 is LNHDA, CDR2 SQIVND, per germline (reference sequence). This CDR3 contains 13 residues. V was trimmed by 9 bases and J by 2 bases, leaving 11 bases between them. The CDR3 DNA reads TGTGCCAGCTCCAGACTAGCCTACAATGAGCAGTTCTTC. This sequence encodes CASSRLAYNEQFF.

The CDR3: CASSTGQALETQYF. The CDR3 coding sequence is TGCGCCAGCAGCACGGGACAGGCCCTAGAGACCCAGTACTTC. This sequence joins TRBV5-1 and TRBJ2-5; 8 bases match TRBD1. Germline V gene lookup returns CDR1 SGHRS and CDR2 YFSETQ. The CDR3 length is 14 residues. V was clipped by 4 bases and J by 4 bases; unmatched bases: 6.